These 2 T cell receptor beta chains share one sample of origin, sequenced in a study of cytomegalovirus exposure and HLA in healthy donors. PCR amplification relied on 60 Vbeta primers (plus 13 Jbeta primers). Produced via immunoSEQ multiplex PCR; TCRdb's table is partial and in-frame only. Here the sample spans some 96,000 clones, 50% to 80% being singletons. Sequenced: PBMCs. The origin of the receptors is a man aged 60 to 69 in good health and CMV-seronegative.

A note on this clone: The identical CDR3 is also encoded by other nucleotide sequences in the sample. The chain carries TRBV29-1 and TRBJ1-1; tentative D call: TRBD1 (5 bases). Per germline, CDR1 SQVTM and CDR2 ANQGSEA. The CDR3 extends over 10 amino acids. DNA of the CDR3: TGCAGTGGGGGGGGAACTGAAGCTTTCTTT. Protein product: CSGGGTEAFF.

The V call is TRBV28, the J call TRBJ1-4, with 12 bases that match TRBD1. V dropped 7 bases and J dropped 5; count of bases not matched to a gene: 14. Per germline, CDR1 MDHEN and CDR2 SYDVKM. The length of the CDR3 is 18 residues. CDR3 sequence reads: CASKGAGTGGFGNEKLFF. The CDR3 nucleotides are TGTGCCAGCAAAGGAGCCGGGACAGGGGGCTTCGGGAATGAAAAACTGTTTTTT.